One sample yielded the 2 T cell receptor beta chains listed below, sequenced in a study of cytomegalovirus exposure and HLA in healthy donors. Assay: immunoSEQ multiplex PCR; the TCRdb copy retains only in-frame clones and omits some. There are approximately 300,000 clones in the sample; roughly 88% occur only once, and around 0.84% lies in the top ten. The specimen sequenced was PBMCs. The source is a woman in her late teens or twenties in good health and CMV-seronegative.

CDR3 bases: TGTGCCAGCAGCACCGGACAGAACACTGAAGCTTTCTTT. This gives the protein CASSTGQNTEAFF. The chain couples TRBV5-6 to TRBJ1-1, with D possibly being TRBD1 (5 bases). Germline V gives CDR1 SGHDT, CDR2 YYEEEE. The V gene lost 4 bases and the J gene lost 1 base, with 8 bases spanning the gap. This CDR3 region has 13 residues.

In this sample, this clone turned up once. J is TRBJ1-1 and V is TRBV6-5, with D uncertain. V lost 2 bases, J lost 3 bases, and 10 bases lay in between. Germline CDR1 MNHEY, CDR2 SVGAGI. The CDR3 covers 14 residues. CDR3 residues: CASSYEGRDTEAFF. CDR3 bases: TGTGCCAGCAGTTACGAGGGAAGGGACACTGAAGCTTTCTTT.